This T cell receptor (beta chain) was profiled in a study of cytomegalovirus exposure and HLA in healthy donors. Profiled with immunoSEQ multiplex PCR; TCRdb holds only in-frame clones, not every one. The sample lists 50,000 to 70,000 clones, 90% to 95% occurring once. Germline values: CDR1 MDHEN, CDR2 SYDVKM. The V gene lost 2 bases and the J gene lost 5 bases, with 15 bases spanning the gap. The CDR3 contains 15 residues. The chain joins TRBV28 to TRBJ1-2, with D unclear. The TCR comes from a woman aged 18-29 years in good health and CMV-seropositive. Material for sequencing was PBMCs. CDR3 in amino acids: CASSLTYTRGYGYTF. In DNA, the CDR3 is TGTGCCAGCAGTTTAACTTATACTAGAGGGTATGGCTACACCTTC.